The rows below give T cell receptor beta chains drawn from one sample of a study of blood T cell repertoires in COVID-19. TCRdb's table, derived via immunoSEQ multiplex PCR, lists solely in-frame clones and lacks some. The table has approximately 240,000 clones, around 90% seen once. The specimen sequenced was PBMCs or T cells enriched from blood (not recorded which). The receptor source for this set is a woman aged 18-30 years who had recovered from COVID-19. Both conserved end residues are part of each CDR3. A D gene is named only where the DNA matches it firmly. Clone size appears in some rows only: once, few, many, or a class for an expanded clone.

j_call d_call v_call clone_size cdr3_aa cdr3_nt
TRBJ1-2 NA TRBV13 few CASSFQGMGGYTF TGTGCCAGCAGCTTCCAGGGCATGGGTGGCTACACCTTC
TRBJ1-5 NA TRBV19 NA CATQGLISWGNQPQHF TGTGCCACCCAGGGGTTAATCTCTTGGGGCAATCAGCCCCAGCATTTT
TRBJ2-3 NA TRBV18 NA CASSPLEIGTTSTDTQYF TGTGCCAGCTCACCACTCGAGATAGGGACAACTAGCACAGATACGCAGTATTTT
TRBJ2-1 NA TRBV3-1/TRBV3-2 once CASSPVGGRNEQFF TGTGCCAGCAGCCCAGTGGGGGGGCGCAATGAGCAGTTCTTC
TRBJ2-2 TRBD2 TRBV28 NA CASSLPASGNTGELFF TGTGCCAGCAGTCTCCCGGCTAGCGGGAACACCGGGGAGCTGTTTTTT
TRBJ1-1 NA TRBV7-9 NA CASSSGRAEAFF TGTGCCAGCAGCTCAGGGAGGGCTGAAGCTTTCTTT
TRBJ1-1 TRBD1 TRBV11-3 NA CASSRTLGTGGMNTEAFF TGTGCCAGCAGCCGAACGCTGGGGACAGGGGGGATGAACACTGAAGCTTTCTTT
TRBJ1-2 TRBD1 TRBV4-1 NA CASSQDYRGAVGYTF TGCGCCAGCAGCCAAGACTACAGGGGGGCCGTGGGCTACACCTTC
TRBJ2-7 TRBD2 TRBV9 once CASSAVAGGRQNYEQYF TGTGCCAGCAGCGCAGTAGCGGGGGGCCGACAGAACTACGAGCAGTACTTC
TRBJ2-3 TRBD1 TRBV7-9 NA CASSEGTVYTDTQYF TGTGCCAGCAGCGAAGGGACAGTTTACACAGATACGCAGTATTTT
TRBJ2-2 TRBD1 TRBV2 NA CASREGQGAGELFF TGTGCCAGCAGGGAAGGACAGGGCGCCGGGGAGCTGTTTTTT
TRBJ1-5 TRBD1 TRBV7-2 NA CASSLGDRNQPQHF TGTGCCAGCAGCCTTGGGGACAGAAATCAGCCCCAGCATTTT
TRBJ1-1 NA TRBV7-3 NA CASSLMAGSEAFF TGTGCCAGCAGCTTAATGGCAGGATCTGAAGCTTTCTTT
TRBJ2-7 NA TRBV6-5 NA CASSYVRTSYEQYF TGTGCCAGCAGTTACGTTCGGACATCCTACGAGCAGTACTTC
TRBJ1-3 NA TRBV7-3 NA CASSPGGAGSGNTIYF TGTGCCAGCAGCCCCGGTGGCGCGGGCTCTGGAAACACCATATATTTT
TRBJ1-1 NA TRBV19 NA CASSSRGLGEAFF TGTGCCAGTAGTAGTCGGGGTTTAGGTGAAGCTTTCTTT
TRBJ1-1 TRBD1 TRBV5-5 few CASSFRQGARNTEAFF TGTGCCAGCAGCTTTCGACAGGGGGCAAGGAACACTGAAGCTTTCTTT
TRBJ1-1 NA TRBV19 NA CASSRVRDYTEAFF TGTGCCAGTAGTCGCGTTCGGGATTACACTGAAGCTTTCTTT
TRBJ1-1 NA TRBV2 once CASSERRTENTEAFF TGTGCCAGCAGTGAACGTAGGACAGAGAACACTGAAGCTTTCTTT
TRBJ2-5 NA TRBV19 few CASSDARTVETQYF TGTGCCAGTAGTGATGCCCGAACGGTGGAGACCCAGTACTTC
TRBJ1-2 TRBD1 TRBV28 few CASSSGQGRYGYTF TGTGCCAGCAGTTCTGGACAGGGGCGGTATGGCTACACCTTC
TRBJ1-2 TRBD1 TRBV5-6 NA CASSPPRRDRAGYTF TGTGCCAGCAGCCCCCCCCGCCGGGACAGGGCTGGCTACACCTTC
TRBJ2-7 TRBD2 TRBV4-1 NA CASSQWGLAEEWSYEQYF TGCGCCAGCAGCCAATGGGGACTAGCGGAAGAGTGGAGCTACGAGCAGTACTTC
TRBJ1-2 NA TRBV4-3 NA CASSQAQLNYGYTF TGCGCCAGCAGCCAAGCACAGCTCAACTATGGCTACACCTTC
TRBJ2-5 TRBD1 TRBV11-3 NA CASSFDRGSGETQYF TGTGCCAGCAGCTTCGACAGGGGGAGTGGAGAGACCCAGTACTTC
TRBJ1-5 TRBD1 TRBV19 once CASSILDRVGNQPQHF TGTGCCAGTAGTATCCTAGACAGGGTAGGCAATCAGCCCCAGCATTTT
TRBJ1-1 NA TRBV5-1 NA CASSLDLVGVTEAFF TGCGCCAGCAGCTTGGATTTGGTAGGGGTCACTGAAGCTTTCTTT
TRBJ2-4 NA TRBV15 NA CATSRISGFSKNIQYF TGTGCCACCAGCAGGATCTCAGGGTTTTCCAAAAACATTCAGTACTTC
TRBJ2-7 NA TRBV14 NA CASSQFGRRYEQYF TGTGCCAGCAGCCAATTTGGCAGGCGCTACGAGCAGTACTTC
TRBJ1-2 NA TRBV29-1 NA CSVGPSDDGYTF TGCAGCGTTGGCCCTAGCGATGATGGCTACACCTTC
TRBJ2-7 NA TRBV27 NA CASSLGGPSYEQYF TGTGCCAGCAGTTTAGGAGGCCCATCCTACGAGCAGTACTTC
TRBJ1-5 NA TRBV19 NA CASSLGGAALVSNQPQHF TGTGCCAGTAGTCTCGGGGGGGCCGCCCTGGTTAGCAATCAGCCCCAGCATTTT
TRBJ2-1 TRBD2 TRBV5-5 few CASSLAPASGRLVRNEQFF TGTGCCAGCAGCTTGGCCCCGGCTAGCGGGAGATTAGTCCGCAATGAGCAGTTCTTC
TRBJ1-1 NA TRBV4-3 NA CASSQSGDTEAFF TGCGCCAGCAGCCAATCAGGGGACACTGAAGCTTTCTTT
TRBJ1-2 NA TRBV3-1/TRBV3-2 NA CASRKAGSADGYTF TGTGCCAGCAGGAAAGCGGGATCGGCCGATGGCTACACCTTC
TRBJ2-2 TRBD2 TRBV23-1 NA CASSPGLAGAAGELFF TGCGCCAGCAGCCCCGGACTAGCGGGGGCCGCCGGGGAGCTGTTTTTT
TRBJ2-5 TRBD1 TRBV2 NA CASSSGTGLETQYF TGTGCCAGCAGTTCCGGGACAGGGTTAGAGACCCAGTACTTC
TRBJ1-4 TRBD1 TRBV5-4 NA CASSRDREGEKLFF TGTGCCAGCAGCCGGGACAGGGAGGGTGAAAAACTGTTTTTT
TRBJ2-1 NA TRBV6-5 NA CASSYSNTYNEQFF TGTGCCAGCAGTTACTCGAACACCTACAATGAGCAGTTCTTC
TRBJ2-3 TRBD1 TRBV5-1 NA CASSSLTGGEGGTQYF TGCGCCAGCAGCTCCCTGACAGGGGGCGAGGGGGGTACGCAGTATTTT
TRBJ2-2 NA TRBV7-2 NA CATKTRGTGELFF TGTGCCACCAAGACCAGGGGTACCGGGGAGCTGTTTTTT